Sequencing of this TCR beta chain was carried out in a study of identifying expanded T cells in peripheral blood. This clone was counted a single time. Collection occurred without any documented infections or immune events in donors. Sequencing was performed with immunoSEQ multiplex PCR; in TCRdb, only in-frame clones are kept and a portion is missing. The data show 85,000 to 95,000 clones, with around nine tenths seen just once and 3.9% held by the top ten. There are 15 residues in the CDR3. V dropped 7 bases and J dropped 4; count of bases not matched to a gene: 9. Germline V gene data show CDR1 as MNHEY and CDR2 as SVGAGI.

What was sequenced was blood. This TCR came from a person between 18 and 69 years old in good health. The chain joins TRBV6-5 to TRBJ2-1; 8 bases map to TRBD2. The CDR3 is CASTPTGGGYNEQFF. CDR3 nucleotide sequence: TGTGCCAGCACTCCAACGGGGGGGGGATACAATGAGCAGTTCTTC.